This T cell receptor beta chain was retrieved from a study of blood T cell repertoires in COVID-19. Study at large: Samples taken during acute and convalescent COVID-19 were collected in the United States, Italy and Spain. From T cells, B-cell-depleted T cells, or PBMCs came the material, which was cDNA or gDNA.

In the original workflow: Scientists estimated how many nucleated cells there were by amplifying reference gene primers. Profiling relied on immunoSEQ multiplex PCR, and the TCRdb table lists in-frame clones only, not all of them. That table gives V, J and clone size, and the DNA gave D and trimming. The repertoire includes 150,000 to 160,000 clones, roughly nine tenths of them detected once, and roughly 0.54% sits in the top ten. Trimming took off 2 bases at V and 1 base at J, with 9 bases between the two ends. Per the germline V gene, CDR1 is MNHEY and CDR2 is SVGAGI. This CDR3 has 15 residues. Sequencing input: peripheral blood. The source is a man aged 50 or older with acute or convalescent COVID-19. The rearrangement joins TRBV6-5 to TRBJ1-5, with a weak D call TRBD1 (6 bases). Here the CDR3 DNA reads TGTGCCAGCAGTTACCTCCAGGGGAGCAATCAGCCCCAGCATTTT. It is translated as CASSYLQGSNQPQHF.